The present T cell receptor (beta chain) was sequenced within a study of T-cell memory formation after mild COVID-19. Study-wide context: TCR clusters largely stayed donor specific.

TCRdb reprocessed the 5' RACE reads via MiXCR and lists one record per CDR3 protein. The sample shows tens of thousands of distinct CDR3 sequences, over 11% of them seen only once. The germline CDR1 and CDR2 sequences are MNHEY and SVGEGT. The CDR3 is 12 residues long. This clonotype was sampled from an adult woman who had mild COVID-19 (a few samples of this study predate the infection). Cell type and time point are not known. What was sequenced was PBMCs or a T cell subset sorted from them (not recorded which). The rearrangement uses TRBV6-2 or TRBV6-3 and TRBJ1-1; 7 bases align to TRBD1. CDR3: CDTGAPNTEAFF. In nucleotides, the CDR3 is TGTGACACAGGGGCCCCGAACACTGAAGCTTTCTTT.